The following is a TCR beta chain sequence with its context. Its antigen remains unknown. Germline CDR1 reads SQVTM; CDR2 reads ANQGSEA. The length of the CDR3 is 12 residues. V gave up 5 bases and J gave up 0 bases, with 8 bases separating them. Some clones are missing from TCRdb's copy, which holds only in-frame ones; the method was immunoSEQ multiplex PCR. The sample holds about 190,000 clones; more than 75% are singletons and the top ten take approximately 2.7%. This sample stems from a study of T cell responses to AZD1222 COVID-19 vaccine. The study's findings and limits: Donors skewed white British and female; clonal diversity was possibly underestimated. Of the AZD1222 recipients, only 5 or 6 were seropositive at baseline. Spike-specific TCR breadth and depth rose after two AZD1222 doses.

The sequences come from peripheral blood, collected on day 0 of MenACWY control vaccination. This clonotype was sampled from an adult in good health. The chain carries TRBV29-1 and TRBJ2-7; D is uncertain. DNA of the CDR3: TGCAGCGTTACAAGCAGCTCCTACGAGCAGTACTTC. Encoded protein: CSVTSSSYEQYF.